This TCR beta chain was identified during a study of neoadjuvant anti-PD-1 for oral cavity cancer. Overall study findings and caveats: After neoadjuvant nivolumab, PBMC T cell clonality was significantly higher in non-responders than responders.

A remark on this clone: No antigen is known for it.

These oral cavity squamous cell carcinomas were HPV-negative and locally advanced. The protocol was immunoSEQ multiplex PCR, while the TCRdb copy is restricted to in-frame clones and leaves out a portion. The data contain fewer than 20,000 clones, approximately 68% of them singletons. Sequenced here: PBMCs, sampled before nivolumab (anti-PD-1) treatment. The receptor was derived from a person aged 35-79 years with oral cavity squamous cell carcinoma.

CDR3 amino acids: CSVGGAGGHTSTDTQYF. CDR3 coding DNA: TGCAGCGTTGGAGGAGCGGGAGGGCATACAAGCACAGATACGCAGTATTTT. The chain carries TRBV29-1 and TRBJ2-3, with TRBD2 identical over 10 bases. The germline V gene encodes CDR1 SQVTM and CDR2 ANQGSEA. Losses at the gene ends were 4 bases for V and 0 bases for J; bases not matched to a gene: 10. This CDR3 region has 17 residues.